This T cell receptor beta chain stems from a study of blood T cell repertoires in COVID-19. Authors' data handling: Amplification from reference gene primers served as the basis for estimated nucleated cell counts. The assay was immunoSEQ multiplex PCR, and TCRdb's table has in-frame clones only and misses some. D and trimming were read from the DNA, whereas the V and J calls and clone size are those reported in that table. The table lists 200,000 to 250,000 clones, roughly nine tenths of them singletons. The sequence came from a man younger than 40 who had recovered from COVID-19. Sequencing input: PBMCs or T cells enriched from blood (not recorded which).

This CDR3 is CASSRTEQGTDTQYF. CDR3 DNA sequence: TGTGCCAGCAGTCGGACTGAACAAGGAACAGATACGCAGTATTTT. The chain joins TRBV6-5 to TRBJ2-3; a possible D gene is TRBD2 (5 bases). Trimming stripped 5 bases from V and 3 bases from J, with 15 bases between. Germline assignment: CDR1 MNHEY and CDR2 SVGAGI. The CDR3 runs 15 residues.